This TCR beta chain came from a study of shared clonotypes between healthy human individuals (dated by TCRdb to the early 2020s). For the wider study: The cohort comprised a couple of women and a few men aged 18 to 49 years. Per donor, three plates each were used for CD4 naive and CD4 memory, two for CD8 naive, and one for CD8 memory. To estimate repertoire size and how much clonotypes are shared between individuals, the study performed deep sequencing of blood TCR repertoires from roughly five healthy adults. To increase sequencing depth and limit assay-specific biases, TCR repertoire library preparation and sequencing were carried out by different laboratories using diverse techniques. Per donor, leukapheresis produced somewhere between about 0.94 and 9.5 billion PBMCs.

Healthy HIV-negative adults with no recently reported acute infections or vaccinations were included as donors. All donors were Caucasian adults living in Nashville, Tennessee, USA. CD4+ T cells were enriched through magnetic negative selection, after which naive cells were positively selected on CD45RA and the remaining negative fraction served as the memory subset. Blood was collected by leukapheresis, and PBMCs were isolated by Ficoll-Histopaque density gradient centrifugation and then cryopreserved in liquid nitrogen vapor phase. Purity and quantity of every magnetically sorted T cell population were checked by analytical flow cytometry. Genomic DNA was isolated from every sorted fraction and measured by UV absorbance on a Nanodrop 2000c. Regarding this clone: What antigen it recognizes has not been identified. No qualities accompany the bases; no much larger clone lies one base away.

Using the deep immunoSEQ assay, multiplex PCR amplified TCR CDR3 regions from genomic DNA. Extracted genomic DNA from each cell subset was spread evenly across all wells of several immunoSEQ 96-well plates, with each plate serving as a replicate. Each replicate PCR for sorted subsets received approximately 220 ng genomic DNA, equal to about 30,000 T cell genomes. The purified libraries were quantified using a Qubit 3.0 fluorometer, sized with a Bioanalyzer 2100, and then quantified again using the KAPA Library Quantification kit. Each immunoSEQ 96-well plate was sequenced on its own single-read 150-cycle Illumina NextSeq 550 flow cell. The original methods were these. The immunoSEQ output contained only junctional sequences without quality scores, so filtering could not match that applied to full-length reads. Sequences were annotated with PyIR, a Python wrapper for IgBLAST v1.9, using IMGT germline references to assign V/J genes and CDR3. Reads with weak V/J assignments (E-value above 1e-6), missing CDR3, stop codons, out-of-frame junctions, or ambiguous translated residues were removed. V3J clonotypes were defined as sequences sharing an identical inferred V gene, J gene, and CDR3 amino acid sequence. Percentage overlap between repertoires was calculated by dividing the number of shared unique clonotypes by the size of the smaller repertoire. Three approaches were used to assess repertoire richness: RTK rarefaction, the Chao1 estimator, and Recon v2.1 estimates of unobserved clonotypes. Generation probabilities were computed with OLGA for all TCRbeta clonotypes obtained by the gDNA method from a handful of donors. The table comes from immuneACCESS by way of TCRdb, which keeps in-frame sequences with V and J called. Part of the clones is missing from these tables; in studies checked, under half for an unresolved V gene and the rest for unknown reasons. Clone size and V and J calls were adopted from that table, with D and trimming inferred from the DNA. The sample table shows about 2.3 million clones, and 85% to 95% are seen once. Of the sample, 0.39% is held by the ten largest clones.

Study-level results and caveats: Based on pairwise subsampling, the degree of clonotype sharing among donors was expected to be affected by sequencing depth. Naive subsets generally had larger estimated clonotype richness than memory subsets did. Compared with non-shared clonotypes, clonotypes shared by all four sorted-subset donors had higher generation probabilities. Sampling was restricted to blood, and TCR repertoires in tissues likely differ from the TCR repertoires found in blood. About 5% of naive CD4, 3% to 3.5% of naive CD8, about 2.4% of memory CD4, and 0.35% to 0.4% of memory CD8 clonotypes were shared across a few donors. Rarefaction of sorted-subset datasets indicated incomplete sequencing despite the large sequencing depth. Because the study included only a small number of donors, the genetic and exposure-history diversity represented was limited.

The sequenced material came from naive CD4+ T cells from PBMCs. The cell subset or site label of this sample denotes: CD45RA+ positively selected. The source is a man between 18 and 29 years old in good health. Some clones in this sample may be carry-over from other donors' samples.

The DNA sequence is as follows: TGTGCCACTTCATGGGAGAGCGCCGAGCAGTACTTC. Its translation is CATSWESAEQYF. The chain links TRBV6-5 with TRBJ2-7, with a weak D call of TRBD2 (5 bases match). From cysteine to phenylalanine, the CDR3 is 12 amino acids long. The sequence is cut down to CDR3 DNA, 36 bases in frame from base 1. CDR1 and CDR2 were assigned from the germline V gene as MNHEY and SVGAGI. V sheds 10 bases and J sheds 6 bases, leaving 16 bases between their ends.